The T cell receptor beta chain described here comes from a study of OX40 agonist ivuxolimab in advanced cancers. Study-level background: Ivuxolimab was an agonistic, fully human IgG2 monoclonal antibody directed against OX40 (CD134), a costimulatory receptor. In the dose-escalation cohort, 82.7% of patients were male, and the mean age was approximately 55 years, with a range of 23 to 79. The monotherapy dose-escalation portion (N of about 49 patients) of the phase I ivuxolimab trial is reported in the paper. Peripheral TCRbeta sequencing was intended to test whether TCR sequence diversity was altered and clonal T-cell expansion was caused by ivuxolimab. Partial responses occurred in three dose-escalation patients: two with cutaneous melanoma and one with hepatocellular carcinoma. Of the roughly 52 dose-escalation patients, hepatocellular carcinoma was present in roughly 19, melanoma in roughly 15, renal cell carcinoma in 9 and head and neck cancer in 9. Intravenous ivuxolimab was administered to patients every 2 weeks at six dose levels: 0.01, 0.1, 0.3, 1.5, 3 and 10 mg/kg. Patients were allowed to have had prior anti-PD-1, anti-PD-L1 or anti-CTLA-4 therapy, and roughly 40% of the dose-escalation patients had been treated with checkpoint inhibitors. Points the paper makes about the study in general: Low levels of normalized T-cell clonal expansion were also seen in some patients who did not respond. In partial responders in the 0.1-3.0 mg/kg groups, normalized peripheral clonal expansion was found to be among the lowest, especially among CD8+ T cells. Which antigens the clonally expanded peripheral T cells were specific for was not determined. At doses of 0.1 to 3.0 mg/kg, clonal expansion of both CD4+ and CD8+ T cells in blood was seen between baseline and week 6. After ivuxolimab, expanded clones were on average more numerous among CD8+ T cells than among CD4+ T cells.

The trial excluded patients who had a history of autoimmune disease or were on systemic immunosuppression. In every dose cohort, peripheral blood was drawn for TCR sequencing at baseline, cycle 4 day 1, and cycle 7 day 1. The samples were taken from a phase I, first-in-human, multicenter, open-label dose-escalation trial of ivuxolimab. Adults with locally advanced or metastatic head and neck squamous cell, hepatocellular, melanoma or renal cell carcinoma were enrolled in the trial. Before TCR sequencing, CD4+ and CD8+ T cells were separately sorted from peripheral blood. V loses 6 bases of germline sequence and J loses 5 bases, and the interval between the two ends is 10 bases. The CDR3, from cysteine to phenylalanine, totals 13 residues. The DNA shown is the 39-base CDR3, in frame from base 1. Sequences LNHDA (CDR1) and SQIVND (CDR2) are obtained from the germline V gene (reference sequence). On this clone itself: There is no known antigen for this receptor. Per-nucleotide qualities are absent, and no much larger clonotype sits a single base away.

Genomic DNA was isolated from the sorted cells so that the TCRbeta CDR3 region could be sequenced. TCRbeta CDR3 regions were sequenced using the immunoSEQ Assay. The source is immuneACCESS, and TCRdb retained only in-frame sequences with V and J called. Part of the clones is not carried over; for the studies checked, unresolved V genes explain less than half of this, and the remainder is unexplained. The sample includes some 77,000 clones, with around 86% observed a single time. Of the sample, 6.2% is held by the ten largest clones. Sequencing used CD4+ or CD8+ T cells sorted from blood, obtained in a trial of the OX40 agonist ivuxolimab. The sequence links TRBV19 to TRBJ1-4, with a tentative D gene TRBD1 over 6 matching bases. The sequence was obtained from an adult with an advanced solid tumor such as melanoma, head and neck, liver or kidney cancer. The CDR3 reads as follows: CASRRTENEKLFF. The DNA reads TGTGCCAGTAGGAGGACAGAGAATGAAAAACTGTTTTTT.